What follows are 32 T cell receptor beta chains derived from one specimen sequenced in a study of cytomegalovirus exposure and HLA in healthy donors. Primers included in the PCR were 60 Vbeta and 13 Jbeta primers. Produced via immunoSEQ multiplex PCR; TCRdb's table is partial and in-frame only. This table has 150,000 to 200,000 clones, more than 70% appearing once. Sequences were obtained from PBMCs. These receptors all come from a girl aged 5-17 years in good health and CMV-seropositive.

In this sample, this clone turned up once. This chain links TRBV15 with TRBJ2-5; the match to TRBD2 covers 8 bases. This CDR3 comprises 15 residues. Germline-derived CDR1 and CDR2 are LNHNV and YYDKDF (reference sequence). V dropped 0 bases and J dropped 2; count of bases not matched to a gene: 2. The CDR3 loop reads CATSRDTSGQETQYF. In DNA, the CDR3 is TGTGCCACCAGCAGAGATACTAGCGGACAAGAGACCCAGTACTTC.

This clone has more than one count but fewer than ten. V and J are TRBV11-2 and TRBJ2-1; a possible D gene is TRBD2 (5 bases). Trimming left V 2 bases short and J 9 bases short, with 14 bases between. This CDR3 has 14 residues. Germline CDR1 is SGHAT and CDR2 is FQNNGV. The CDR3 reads CASSLRWESGEQFF. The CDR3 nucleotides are TGTGCCAGCAGCTTAAGGTGGGAGAGTGGTGAGCAGTTCTTC.

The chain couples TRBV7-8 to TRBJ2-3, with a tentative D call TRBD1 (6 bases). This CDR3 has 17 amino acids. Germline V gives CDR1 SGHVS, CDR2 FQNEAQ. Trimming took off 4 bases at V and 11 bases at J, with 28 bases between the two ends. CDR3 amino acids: CASSSLSGTRTSHVQYF. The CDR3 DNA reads TGTGCCAGCAGCTCCCTGTCTGGGACACGAACATCTCATGTGCAGTATTTT.

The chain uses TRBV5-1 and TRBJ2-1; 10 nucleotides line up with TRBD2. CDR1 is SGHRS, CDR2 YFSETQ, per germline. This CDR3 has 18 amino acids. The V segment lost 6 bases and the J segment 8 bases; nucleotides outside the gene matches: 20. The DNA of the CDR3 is TGCGCCAGCACCCCTTTTACCCCAGCGGGAGGGCCTGTGGATGAGCAGTTCTTC. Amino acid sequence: CASTPFTPAGGPVDEQFF.

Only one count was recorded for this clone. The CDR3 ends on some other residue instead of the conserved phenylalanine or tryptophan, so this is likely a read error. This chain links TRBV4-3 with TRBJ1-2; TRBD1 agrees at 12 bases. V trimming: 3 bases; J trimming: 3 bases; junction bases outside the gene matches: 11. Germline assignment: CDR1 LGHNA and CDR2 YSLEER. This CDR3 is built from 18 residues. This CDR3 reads CASSHVGQGAAHHYGYTL. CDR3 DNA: TGCGCCAGCAGCCATGTGGGACAGGGGGCAGCCCACCACTATGGCTACACCCTC.

In nucleotides, the CDR3 is TGCGCCAGCAGCCAAGACAGGGGGGCAGGAGAGACCCAGTACTTC. It specifies CASSQDRGAGETQYF. The chain combines TRBV4-3 with TRBJ2-5; weak D call: TRBD1 (7 bases). V shed 0 bases and J shed 4 bases, with 12 bases lying between them. The CDR3 is 15 amino acids. Germline assignment: CDR1 LGHNA and CDR2 YSLEER.

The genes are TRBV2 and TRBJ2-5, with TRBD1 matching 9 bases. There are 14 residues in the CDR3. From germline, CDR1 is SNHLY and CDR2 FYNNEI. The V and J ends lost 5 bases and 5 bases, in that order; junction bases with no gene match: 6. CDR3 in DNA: TGTGCCAGCAGTCCGGGACAGGGAAGGGAGACCCAGTACTTC. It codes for CASSPGQGRETQYF.

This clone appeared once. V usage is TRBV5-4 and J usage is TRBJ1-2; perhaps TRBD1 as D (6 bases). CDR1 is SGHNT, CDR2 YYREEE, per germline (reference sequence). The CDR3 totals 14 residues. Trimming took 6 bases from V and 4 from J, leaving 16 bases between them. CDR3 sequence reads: CASTQTGGPYGYTF. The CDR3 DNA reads TGTGCCAGCACCCAGACAGGAGGCCCCTATGGCTACACCTTC.

The CDR3 region is CASSQEFALSPLHF. In DNA form, the CDR3 reads TGCGCCAGCAGCCAAGAATTTGCCCTATCACCCCTCCACTTT. This chain uses TRBV4-1 with TRBJ1-6; D gene uncertain. The CDR3 length is 14 residues. Trimming removed 0 bases from V and 10 bases from J, with 10 bases in between. Per germline, CDR1 MGHRA and CDR2 YSYEKL.

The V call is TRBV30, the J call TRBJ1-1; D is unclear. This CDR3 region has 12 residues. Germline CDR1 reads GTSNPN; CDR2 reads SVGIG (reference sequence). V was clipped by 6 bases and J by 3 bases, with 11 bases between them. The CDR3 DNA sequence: TGTGCCTGCGGAAGAGGGTACACTGAAGCTTTCTTT. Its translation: CACGRGYTEAFF. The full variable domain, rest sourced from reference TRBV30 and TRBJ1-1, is SQTIHQWPATLVQPVGSPLSLECTVEGTSNPNLYWYRQAAGRGLQLLFYSVGIGQISSEVPQNLSASRPQDRQFILSSKKLLLSDSGFYLCACGRGYTEAFFGQGTRLTVV.

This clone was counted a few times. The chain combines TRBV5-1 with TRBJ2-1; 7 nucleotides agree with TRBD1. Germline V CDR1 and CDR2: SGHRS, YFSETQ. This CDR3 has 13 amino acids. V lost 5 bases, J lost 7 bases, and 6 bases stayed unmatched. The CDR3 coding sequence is TGCGCCAGCAGATCGGGACAGTTGAATGAGCAGTTCTTC. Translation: CASRSGQLNEQFF.

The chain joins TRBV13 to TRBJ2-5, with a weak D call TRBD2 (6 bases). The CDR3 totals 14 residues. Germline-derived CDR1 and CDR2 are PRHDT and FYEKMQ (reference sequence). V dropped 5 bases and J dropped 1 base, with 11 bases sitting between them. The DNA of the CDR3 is TGTGCCAGCAGCCCGAGGGACTCCCAAGAGACCCAGTACTTC. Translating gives CASSPRDSQETQYF.

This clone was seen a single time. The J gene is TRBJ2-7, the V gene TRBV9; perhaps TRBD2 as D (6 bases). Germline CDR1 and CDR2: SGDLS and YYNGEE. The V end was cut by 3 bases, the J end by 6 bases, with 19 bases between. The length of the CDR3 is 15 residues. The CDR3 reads CASSAGYTSFGEQYF. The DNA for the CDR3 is TGTGCCAGCAGCGCAGGGTACACTAGCTTTGGCGAGCAGTACTTC.

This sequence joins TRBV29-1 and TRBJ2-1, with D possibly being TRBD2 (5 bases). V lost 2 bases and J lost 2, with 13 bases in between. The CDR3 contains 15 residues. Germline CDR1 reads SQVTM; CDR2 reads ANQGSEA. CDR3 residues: CSVEPRGSAYNEQFF. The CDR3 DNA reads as TGCAGCGTTGAACCCCGGGGTAGCGCCTACAATGAGCAGTTCTTC.

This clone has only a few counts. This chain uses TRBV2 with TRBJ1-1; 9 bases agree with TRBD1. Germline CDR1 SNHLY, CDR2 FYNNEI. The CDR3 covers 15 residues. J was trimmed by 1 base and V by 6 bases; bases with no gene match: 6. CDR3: CASRGQGFQNTEAFF. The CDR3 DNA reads TGTGCCAGCAGGGGACAGGGTTTTCAGAACACTGAAGCTTTCTTT.

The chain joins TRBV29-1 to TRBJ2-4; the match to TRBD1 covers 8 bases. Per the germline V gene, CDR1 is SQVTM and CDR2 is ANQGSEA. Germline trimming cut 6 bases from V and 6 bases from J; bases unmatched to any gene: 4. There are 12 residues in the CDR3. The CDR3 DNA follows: TGCAGCGTAGGGACAGGTTTAAACATTCAGTACTTC. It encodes CSVGTGLNIQYF.

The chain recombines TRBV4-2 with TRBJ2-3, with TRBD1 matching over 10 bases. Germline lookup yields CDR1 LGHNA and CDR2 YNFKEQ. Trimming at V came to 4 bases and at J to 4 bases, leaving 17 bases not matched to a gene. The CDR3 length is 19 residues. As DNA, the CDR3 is TGTGCCAGCAGCCCTGGGACAGGGGTCAAACGGGAGCGGGCAGATACGCAGTATTTT. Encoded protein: CASSPGTGVKRERADTQYF.

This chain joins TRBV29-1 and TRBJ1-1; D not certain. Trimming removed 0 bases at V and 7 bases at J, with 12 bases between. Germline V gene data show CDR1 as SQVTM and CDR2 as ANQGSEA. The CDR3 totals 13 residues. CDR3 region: CSVEDLLTYEAFF. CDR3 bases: TGCAGCGTTGAAGACCTTTTGACTTATGAAGCTTTCTTT.

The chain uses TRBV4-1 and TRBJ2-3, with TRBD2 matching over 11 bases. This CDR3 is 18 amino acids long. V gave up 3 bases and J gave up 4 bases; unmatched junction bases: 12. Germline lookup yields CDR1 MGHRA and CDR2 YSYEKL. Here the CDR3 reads CASSHRLAGRPTPDTQYF. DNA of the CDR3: TGCGCCAGCAGCCACCGACTAGCGGGGAGACCTACTCCAGATACGCAGTATTTT.

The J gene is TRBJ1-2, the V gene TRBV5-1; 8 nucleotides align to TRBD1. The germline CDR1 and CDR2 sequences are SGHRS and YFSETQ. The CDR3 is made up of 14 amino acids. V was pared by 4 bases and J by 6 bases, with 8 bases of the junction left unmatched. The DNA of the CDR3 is TGCGCCAGCAGCCCGAGGACAGGGTCTCATGGCTACACCTTC. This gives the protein CASSPRTGSHGYTF.

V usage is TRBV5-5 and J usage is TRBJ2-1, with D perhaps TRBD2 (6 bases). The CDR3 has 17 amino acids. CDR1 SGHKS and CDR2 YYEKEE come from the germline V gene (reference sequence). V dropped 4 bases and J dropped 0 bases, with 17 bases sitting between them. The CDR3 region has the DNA TGTGCCAGCAGCGTGGATAAAGGACTATACTCCTACAATGAGCAGTTCTTC. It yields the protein CASSVDKGLYSYNEQFF.

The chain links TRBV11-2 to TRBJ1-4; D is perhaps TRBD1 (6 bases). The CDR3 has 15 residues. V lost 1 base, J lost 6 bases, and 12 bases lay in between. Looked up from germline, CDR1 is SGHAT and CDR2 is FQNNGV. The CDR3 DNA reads TGTGCCAGCAGCTTAGGTTGGGGGCTGGATGAAAAACTGTTTTTT. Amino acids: CASSLGWGLDEKLFF.

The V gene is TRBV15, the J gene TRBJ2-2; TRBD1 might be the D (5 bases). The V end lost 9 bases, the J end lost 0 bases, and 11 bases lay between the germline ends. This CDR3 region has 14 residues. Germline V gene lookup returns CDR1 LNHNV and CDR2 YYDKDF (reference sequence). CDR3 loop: CATPGQTNTGELFF. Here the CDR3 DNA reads TGTGCCACACCCGGACAAACGAACACCGGGGAGCTGTTTTTT.

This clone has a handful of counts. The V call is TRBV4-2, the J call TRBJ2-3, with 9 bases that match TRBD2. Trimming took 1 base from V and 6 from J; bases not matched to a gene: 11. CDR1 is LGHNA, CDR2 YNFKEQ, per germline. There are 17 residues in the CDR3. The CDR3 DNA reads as TGTGCCAGCAGCCAAGGGAATAGCGGGAGAGGGGTGGATACGCAGTATTTT. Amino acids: CASSQGNSGRGVDTQYF.

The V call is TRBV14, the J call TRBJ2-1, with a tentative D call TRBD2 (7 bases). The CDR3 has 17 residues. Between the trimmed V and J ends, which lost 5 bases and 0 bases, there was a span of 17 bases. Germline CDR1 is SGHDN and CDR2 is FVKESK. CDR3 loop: CASSEGGGVSSYNEQFF. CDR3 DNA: TGTGCCAGCAGCGAGGGGGGGGGCGTAAGCTCCTACAATGAGCAGTTCTTC.

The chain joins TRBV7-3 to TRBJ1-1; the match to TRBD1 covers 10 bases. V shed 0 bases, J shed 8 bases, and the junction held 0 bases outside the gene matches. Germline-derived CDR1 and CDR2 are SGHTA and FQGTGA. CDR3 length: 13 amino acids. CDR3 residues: CASSLTGQGEAFF. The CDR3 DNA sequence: TGTGCCAGCAGCTTAACGGGACAGGGGGAAGCTTTCTTT. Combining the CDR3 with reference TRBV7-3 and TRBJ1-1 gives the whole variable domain GAGVSQTPSNKVTEKGKYVELRCDPISGHTALYWYRQSLGQGPEFLIYFQGTGAADDSGLPNDRFFAVRPEGSVSTLKIQRTERGDSAVYLCASSLTGQGEAFFGQGTRLTVV.

The CDR3 is CASSLGGGNYGYTF. CDR3 DNA sequence: TGTGCCAGCAGCTTAGGGGGGGGTAACTATGGCTACACCTTC. The J gene is TRBJ1-2, the V gene TRBV7-3, with TRBD1 as a possible D gene (5 bases). Trimming stripped 2 bases from V and 1 base from J, with 8 bases between. Germline V gene lookup returns CDR1 SGHTA and CDR2 FQGTGA. The CDR3 has 14 amino acids.

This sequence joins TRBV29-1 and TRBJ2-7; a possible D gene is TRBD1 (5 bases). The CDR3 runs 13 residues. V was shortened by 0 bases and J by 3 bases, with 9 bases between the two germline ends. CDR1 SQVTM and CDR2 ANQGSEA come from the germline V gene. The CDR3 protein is CSVEDKGDYEQYF. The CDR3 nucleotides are TGCAGCGTTGAAGATAAAGGGGACTACGAGCAGTACTTC.

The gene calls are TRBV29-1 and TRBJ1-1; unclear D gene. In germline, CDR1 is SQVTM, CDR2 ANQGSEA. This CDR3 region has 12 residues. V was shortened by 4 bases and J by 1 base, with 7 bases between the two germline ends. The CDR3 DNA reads TGCAGCGTTGGTGGCTGGAACACTGAAGCTTTCTTT. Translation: CSVGGWNTEAFF.

The CDR3 loop is CASSPAWRGREYEQYF. The CDR3 bases are TGTGCCAGCAGCCCCGCGTGGCGCGGGAGGGAATACGAGCAGTACTTC. This sequence joins TRBV11-2 and TRBJ2-7, with 9 bases identical to TRBD2. Germline V gene data show CDR1 as SGHAT and CDR2 as FQNNGV. The CDR3 covers 16 residues. Losses at the gene ends were 5 bases for V and 4 bases for J; bases not matched to a gene: 12. The entire variable domain, with the rest obtained from reference TRBV11-2 and TRBJ2-7, is as follows: EAGVAQSPRYKIIEKRQSVAFWCNPISGHATLYWYQQILGQGPKLLIQFQNNGVVDDSQLPKDRFSAERLKGVDSTLKIQPAKLEDSAVYLCASSPAWRGREYEQYFGPGTRLTVT.

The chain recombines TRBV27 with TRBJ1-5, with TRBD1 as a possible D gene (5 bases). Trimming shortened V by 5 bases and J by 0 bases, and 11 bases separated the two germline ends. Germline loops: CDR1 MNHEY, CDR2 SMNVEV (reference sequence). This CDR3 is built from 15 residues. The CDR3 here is CASSQRGHSNQPQHF. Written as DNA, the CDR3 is TGTGCCAGCAGTCAAAGGGGTCATAGCAATCAGCCCCAGCATTTT.

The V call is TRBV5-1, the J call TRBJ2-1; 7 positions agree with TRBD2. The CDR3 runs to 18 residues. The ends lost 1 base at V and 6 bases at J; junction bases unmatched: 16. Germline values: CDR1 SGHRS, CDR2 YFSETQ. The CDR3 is CASSLMSRMAGRGNEQFF. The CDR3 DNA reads TGCGCCAGCAGCTTGATGTCTCGTATGGCAGGGAGGGGCAATGAGCAGTTCTTC. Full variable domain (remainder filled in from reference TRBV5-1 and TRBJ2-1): KAGVTQTPRYLIKTRGQQVTLSCSPISGHRSVSWYQQTPGQGLQFLFEYFSETQRNKGNFPGRFSGRQFSNSRSEMNVSTLELGDSALYLCASSLMSRMAGRGNEQFFGPGTRLTVL.